The clone carrying this TCR beta chain was found a few times. Its antigen is undetermined. The data were produced by immunoSEQ multiplex PCR, yet TCRdb's version contains in-frame clones alone and is incomplete. The top ten clones hold less than 1.2% of a sample with about 21,000 clones, about 91% of them seen once. These data are taken from a study of T cells in narcolepsy. Whole-study findings and limits: Healthy controls reportedly lacked the autoreactive clonotypes serially found in patients' blood.

Trimming cost V 4 bases and J 2 bases; bases outside gene matches: 4. Germline V CDR1 and CDR2: LNHDA, SQIVND (reference sequence). This CDR3 comprises 14 residues. The V call is TRBV19, the J call TRBJ2-7; 8 bases match TRBD1. This TCR was sampled from a human donor with narcolepsy. Sequencing was carried out using CD45RA- memory CD4+ T cells from PBMCs. The CDR3 reads CASSRGQGPYEQYF. In nucleotides, the CDR3 is TGTGCCAGTAGTAGAGGACAGGGTCCCTACGAGCAGTACTTC.